The 19 T cell receptor beta chains reported below all come from one sample, sequenced in a study of T-cell reconstitution after alpha-beta-depleted transplantation in children. Preparing the TCRbeta library involved the use of unique molecular identifiers. MiXCR, applied by TCRdb to the PCR reads, yields one record per CDR3 protein. The sample carries some 530,000 distinct CDR3 sequences, about 12% recorded once. This material consisted of PBMCs from the stem cell graft donor, taken from the stem cell graft. These receptors all come from a human donor who donated a stem cell graft to a child with combined immunodeficiency.

This clonotype was recorded at least ten times. The chain employs TRBV5-1 and TRBJ2-3, with TRBD1 matching 7 bases. The V segment lost 0 bases and the J segment 2 bases; nucleotides outside the gene matches: 3. Germline V CDR1 and CDR2: SGHRS, YFSETQ. There are 15 residues in the CDR3. The CDR3 protein is CASSLAGQPTDTQYF. The CDR3 nucleotides read TGCGCCAGCAGCTTGGCGGGACAGCCCACAGATACGCAGTATTTT.

The chain has TRBV12-3 or TRBV12-4 and TRBJ2-4, with 9 nucleotides matching TRBD2. V dropped 3 bases and J dropped 2; count of bases not matched to a gene: 14. This CDR3 has 19 residues. CDR3: CASSFFLAGRSTPKNIQYF. CDR3 DNA sequence: TGTGCCAGCAGTTTCTTTCTAGCGGGACGTAGTACTCCCAAAAACATTCAGTACTTC.

The chain joins TRBV11-2 to TRBJ1-2; D is unclear. This CDR3 has 15 amino acids. V lost 5 bases and J 1 base, leaving 14 bases between the germline ends. Germline V gene sequence: CDR1 SGHAT, CDR2 FQNNGV. CDR3 sequence (DNA): TGTGCCAGCAGCCCCTCCCGCAGGATTAACTATGGCTACACCTTC. It translates to CASSPSRRINYGYTF.

This chain connects TRBV29-1 to TRBJ2-3; no clear D gene. Germline CDR1 SQVTM, CDR2 ANQGSEA. The V end was cut by 4 bases, the J end by 1 base, with 30 bases between. There are 20 residues in the CDR3. CDR3 sequence: CSVVRPFIFGRAGGTDTQYF. The CDR3 DNA sequence: TGCAGCGTTGTACGACCGTTTATTTTTGGAAGGGCTGGGGGCACAGATACGCAGTATTTT.

This clonotype came up many times. The chain combines TRBV5-1 with TRBJ2-7, with 10 bases lining up with TRBD1. The CDR3 length is 15 residues. V was clipped by 0 bases and J by 3 bases; unmatched bases: 3. Germline values: CDR1 SGHRS, CDR2 YFSETQ. The DNA for the CDR3 is TGCGCCAGCAGCTTGGAGGGGACAGGGGTCTACGAGCAGTACTTC. This codes for CASSLEGTGVYEQYF.

The chain couples TRBV4-3 to TRBJ2-7; D might be TRBD1 (5 bases). CDR1 and CDR2 from the germline V gene are LGHNA and YSLEER. The CDR3 totals 15 residues. The V end lost 0 bases, the J end lost 0 bases, and 9 bases lay between the germline ends. The DNA for the CDR3 is TGCGCCAGCAGCCAAGATCTACAGGTCTCCTACGAGCAGTACTTC. It codes for CASSQDLQVSYEQYF.

The chain recombines TRBV29-1 with TRBJ2-7; 10 bases fit TRBD1. The junction had 6 bases not matched to a gene; V was cut back by 6 bases and J by 4 bases. This CDR3 spans 13 amino acids. Germline V CDR1 and CDR2: SQVTM, ANQGSEA. The CDR3 bases are TGCAGCGTCCTCCCGGGACAGGGGTACGAGCAGTACTTC. The encoded protein is CSVLPGQGYEQYF.

The chain joins TRBV6-2 or TRBV6-3 to TRBJ2-3; D ambiguous. Between the trimmed V and J ends, which lost 6 bases and 0 bases, there was a span of 19 bases. This CDR3 contains 17 residues. Germline V gene data show CDR1 as MNHEY and CDR2 as SVGEGT. The CDR3 loop reads CASRGIRSRTSTDTQYF. The CDR3 coding sequence is TGTGCCAGCAGGGGAATTCGAAGCAGAACTAGCACAGATACGCAGTATTTT.

This chain joins TRBV4-3 and TRBJ2-7, with D perhaps being TRBD1 or TRBD2 (5 bases each). With 0 bases removed from V and 1 base from J, the gap between germline ends came to 10 bases. This CDR3 is 15 amino acids long. Germline loops: CDR1 LGHNA, CDR2 YSLEER. The CDR3 sequence is CASSQDRDESYEQYF. The DNA for the CDR3 is TGCGCCAGCAGCCAAGATCGGGACGAGTCCTACGAGCAGTACTTC.

This sequence joins TRBV9 and TRBJ2-2; possible D gene TRBD2, 5 bases. CDR1 is SGDLS, CDR2 YYNGEE, per germline. The CDR3 totals 13 residues. V was pared by 4 bases and J by 6 bases, with 10 bases between. DNA for the CDR3: TGTGCCAGCAGCCCCGGGGAGCCCGGGGAGCTGTTTTTT. Translation: CASSPGEPGELFF.

This clonotype was seen only a few times. This sequence joins TRBV11-3 and TRBJ2-1; D gene unclear. This CDR3 contains 15 residues. The germline V gene encodes CDR1 SGHNT and CDR2 YENEEA. The V end was cut by 0 bases, the J end by 8 bases, with 14 bases between. The DNA of the CDR3 is TGTGCCAGCAGCTTAGAAAGTTTTTTCGGCGATGAGCAGTTCTTC. Residues: CASSLESFFGDEQFF.

This clonotype turned up a few times. This chain joins TRBV20-1 and TRBJ2-5; D may be TRBD2 (5 bases). This CDR3 has 13 amino acids. Germline values: CDR1 DFQATT, CDR2 SNEGSKA (reference sequence). Trimming removed 6 bases from V and 1 base from J, with 12 bases in between. The CDR3 nucleotides are TGCAGTGCCACTCACCGGGGCCAAGAGACCCAGTACTTC. This sequence encodes CSATHRGQETQYF.

The chain is built from TRBV5-1 and TRBJ2-3; TRBD2 matches 9 bases. Germline CDR1 reads SGHRS; CDR2 reads YFSETQ. This CDR3 is built from 16 residues. V trimming: 4 bases; J trimming: 2 bases; junction bases outside the gene matches: 8. CDR3 sequence (DNA): TGCGCCAGCAGCCACCGACTAGCGGAGAACACAGATACGCAGTATTTT. Amino acid sequence: CASSHRLAENTDTQYF.

The table lists this clonotype with a few counts. The chain uses TRBV11-2 and TRBJ2-1, with 9 bases identical to TRBD1. V shed 5 bases, J shed 8 bases, and the junction held 22 bases outside the gene matches. Germline-derived CDR1 and CDR2 are SGHAT and FQNNGV. The CDR3 length is 19 residues. DNA of the CDR3: TGTGCCAGCAGCCATCGGGACAGGGAGTGGCCGTCGAGGGCGGATGAGCAGTTCTTC. This codes for CASSHRDREWPSRADEQFF.

The rearrangement uses TRBV4-3 and TRBJ2-4, with TRBD2 identical over 7 bases. The V segment lost 0 bases and the J segment 2 bases; nucleotides outside the gene matches: 7. Germline V CDR1 and CDR2: LGHNA, YSLEER. The CDR3 length is 17 residues. The CDR3 nucleotides are TGCGCCAGCAGCCAAGAGCGGGAGACCGAAACCAAAAACATTCAGTACTTC. Protein: CASSQERETETKNIQYF.

The sample holds many counts of this clonotype. The genes are TRBV29-1 and TRBJ2-7; 9 positions match TRBD2. From germline, CDR1 is SQVTM and CDR2 ANQGSEA. Trimming at V came to 6 bases and at J to 4 bases, leaving 4 bases not matched to a gene. The CDR3 contains 12 residues. DNA of the CDR3: TGCAGCGTCATGACTAGCGGATACGAGCAGTACTTC. Its translation: CSVMTSGYEQYF.

This clonotype was observed many times. This chain links TRBV5-1 with TRBJ2-7; D assignment may be TRBD1 or TRBD2 (5 bases each). Per germline, CDR1 SGHRS and CDR2 YFSETQ. CDR3 length: 15 residues. Trimming removed 4 bases at V and 0 bases at J, with 14 bases between. In DNA form, the CDR3 reads TGCGCCAGCAGCATCGGGACGGCCGACTCCTACGAGCAGTACTTC. Protein sequence: CASSIGTADSYEQYF.

This clonotype was detected ten times or more. This rearrangement joins TRBV7-3 to TRBJ2-7; maybe TRBD1 (5 bases). The CDR3 loop spans 15 amino acids. V lost 1 base and J lost 3, with 13 bases in between. Germline CDR1 SGHTA, CDR2 FQGTGA. CDR3 nucleotides: TGTGCCAGCAGCTTAAGGGCAGGGCAAGACTACGAGCAGTACTTC. Protein: CASSLRAGQDYEQYF.

This clonotype was counted at least ten times. The chain couples TRBV6-1 to TRBJ2-1; 12 bases are shared with TRBD2. This CDR3 is 16 amino acids long. CDR1 and CDR2 (germline): MNHNS, SASEGT. Trimming at V came to 6 bases and at J to 0 bases, leaving 3 bases not matched to a gene. The CDR3 protein is CASRSTSGSSYNEQFF. CDR3 coding DNA: TGTGCCAGCAGGTCGACTAGCGGGAGCTCCTACAATGAGCAGTTCTTC.